Listed below are T cell receptor beta chains from one sample, sequenced in a study of long-term antiretroviral therapy in people with HIV. Here immunoSEQ multiplex PCR was the method, and the copy in TCRdb shows in-frame clones only, minus some. The sample lists 30,000 to 40,000 clones; around 79% were seen once. Sequences were derived from unsorted PBMCs, sampled 0.6 years after starting antiretroviral therapy. All receptors derive from a man between 18 and 29 years old with HIV. Each CDR3 is given with its conserved first and last residue. D genes are given only for firm matches. Rows may omit the clone size; those that give it use once, few, many or a size class.

TRBD2	TRBV14	NA	TRBJ2-2	CASSRTLLAANTGELFF	TGTGCCAGCAGCCGAACTCTTCTAGCGGCTAACACCGGGGAGCTGTTTTTT
TRBD2	TRBV30	NA	TRBJ2-7	CAWSVLGGRTEQYF	TGTGCCTGGAGTGTACTTGGCGGGAGGACCGAGCAGTACTTC
NA	TRBV21-1	NA	TRBJ2-1	CASWVSYRNNEQFF	TGTGCCAGCTGGGTAAGCTATAGGAACAATGAGCAGTTCTTC
TRBD1	TRBV11-2	NA	TRBJ2-7	CASTPGQAGSYEQYF	TGTGCCAGCACCCCCGGACAGGCGGGCTCCTACGAGCAGTACTTC
TRBD2	TRBV11-2	NA	TRBJ2-2	CASSFISGIGVRELFF	TGTGCCAGCAGCTTCATAAGCGGGATTGGAGTCCGGGAGCTGTTTTTT
TRBD1	TRBV18	few	TRBJ2-7	CASSQGAAYEQYF	TGTGCCAGCTCACAGGGGGCAGCCTACGAGCAGTACTTC
NA	TRBV4-3	NA	TRBJ2-2	CASSQDAGLGVLTGELFF	TGCGCCAGCAGCCAAGATGCAGGACTGGGGGTTTTAACCGGGGAGCTGTTTTTT
TRBD2	TRBV7-2	NA	TRBJ2-2	CASSLRSGGITGELFF	TGTGCCAGCAGCTTAAGAAGCGGGGGGATCACCGGGGAGCTGTTTTTT
NA	TRBV5-1	NA	TRBJ2-3	CASSLAWAASSTDTQYF	TGCGCCAGCAGCTTGGCCTGGGCGGCTAGCAGCACAGATACGCAGTATTTT
TRBD1	TRBV2	NA	TRBJ1-4	CASSLDRGSEKLFF	TGTGCCAGCAGTCTCGACAGGGGGAGCGAAAAACTGTTTTTT
TRBD1	TRBV18	NA	TRBJ2-1	CASTEGQRRFNEQFF	TGTGCCAGCACTGAGGGACAGCGACGATTTAATGAGCAGTTCTTC
TRBD2	TRBV7-2	NA	TRBJ2-7	CASSTRTSGTYEQYF	TGTGCCAGCAGCACCCGGACTAGCGGGACCTACGAGCAGTACTTC
TRBD1	TRBV7-9	NA	TRBJ1-1	CASSFGPLTGRVGTEAFF	TGTGCCAGCAGCTTCGGCCCGTTGACAGGGAGGGTGGGAACTGAAGCTTTCTTT
NA	TRBV7-3	NA	TRBJ2-7	CASSLTQGYEQYF	TGTGCCAGCAGCTTAACTCAGGGGTACGAGCAGTACTTC
NA	TRBV9	NA	TRBJ2-2	CASSGTGTENTGELFF	TGTGCCAGCAGCGGTACCGGGACGGAGAACACCGGGGAGCTGTTTTTT
NA	TRBV18	NA	TRBJ2-1	CASSPPLGGRSYNEQFF	TGTGCCAGCTCACCACCGCTTGGCGGCCGCTCCTACAATGAGCAGTTCTTC
NA	TRBV19	NA	TRBJ2-3	CASSIVVASFVDTQYF	TGTGCCAGTAGTATAGTCGTGGCTAGTTTTGTAGATACGCAGTATTTT
TRBD1	TRBV13	once	TRBJ2-2	CASSRGTGGATGELFF	TGTGCCAGCAGCCGTGGGACAGGGGGAGCCACCGGGGAGCTGTTTTTT
TRBD2	TRBV30	NA	TRBJ2-7	CAWSPIGGRYEQYF	TGTGCCTGGAGCCCTATTGGCGGGAGGTACGAGCAGTACTTC
TRBD2	TRBV5-1	NA	TRBJ2-1	CASSLDLAGYNEQFF	TGCGCCAGCAGCTTGGATCTAGCGGGGTACAATGAGCAGTTCTTC
TRBD1	TRBV29-1	NA	TRBJ2-7	CSVEEPGQSSYEQYF	TGCAGCGTTGAAGAGCCGGGACAGAGCTCCTACGAGCAGTACTTC
TRBD1	TRBV5-1	NA	TRBJ2-1	CASSPGTGGYNEQFF	TGCGCCAGCAGCCCCGGGACAGGGGGATACAATGAGCAGTTCTTC
NA	TRBV19	NA	TRBJ2-2	CASSTPGYTGELFF	TGTGCCAGTAGTACCCCAGGATACACCGGGGAGCTGTTTTTT
NA	TRBV6-5	NA	TRBJ1-3	CASRDLGGGGNTIYF	TGTGCCAGCAGGGATCTAGGGGGAGGCGGAAACACCATATATTTT
NA	TRBV5-4	few	TRBJ1-2	CASSLDRVWGYTF	TGTGCCAGCAGCTTGGACAGGGTTTGGGGCTACACCTTC
NA	TRBV9	NA	TRBJ1-1	CASSVGTSTEAFF	TGTGCCAGCAGCGTTGGGACATCCACTGAAGCTTTCTTT
NA	TRBV18	NA	TRBJ2-1	CASSPPASWANTSYNEQFF	TGTGCCAGCTCACCACCGGCCAGTTGGGCGAATACCTCCTACAATGAGCAGTTCTTC
NA	TRBV7-2	NA	TRBJ2-3	CASSVFSFTDTQYF	TGTGCCAGCAGCGTGTTCAGCTTCACAGATACGCAGTATTTT
NA	TRBV6-5	NA	TRBJ2-3	CASSVTDTQYF	TGTGCCAGCAGCGTTACAGATACGCAGTATTTT
NA	TRBV6-6	NA	TRBJ2-7	CASSVIDGNEQYF	TGTGCCAGCAGCGTTATTGACGGTAACGAGCAGTACTTC
NA	TRBV6-5	NA	TRBJ2-7	CASSRTSPGYEQYF	TGTGCCAGCAGCCGGACATCGCCGGGCTACGAGCAGTACTTC
TRBD2	TRBV10-2	NA	TRBJ2-2	CASSASGRVTGELFF	TGCGCCAGCAGTGCTAGCGGGAGGGTTACCGGGGAGCTGTTTTTT
NA	TRBV6-1	NA	TRBJ2-7	CASRTGEGRFYEQYF	TGTGCCAGCAGAACTGGGGAAGGACGGTTCTACGAGCAGTACTTC
NA	TRBV6-5	NA	TRBJ1-2	CASSYLSNYGYTF	TGTGCCAGCAGTTACCTCTCTAACTATGGCTACACCTTC
NA	TRBV27	NA	TRBJ2-7	CASSLGGSGTYEQYF	TGTGCCAGCAGTTTAGGGGGTAGCGGCACCTACGAGCAGTACTTC
NA	TRBV19	NA	TRBJ1-2	CASSVGRITDSFNYGYTF	TGTGCCAGTAGCGTGGGGCGGATCACGGACAGCTTTAACTATGGCTACACCTTC
TRBD1	TRBV19	NA	TRBJ2-7	CASSPRGIGEQYF	TGTGCCAGTAGCCCCAGGGGGATCGGCGAGCAGTACTTC
TRBD1	TRBV4-3	NA	TRBJ1-1	CASSQLTGQGKAFF	TGCGCCAGCAGCCAACTGACAGGACAGGGAAAAGCTTTCTTT
TRBD1	TRBV5-6	NA	TRBJ2-7	CASSWGQGYEQYF	TGTGCCAGCAGCTGGGGACAGGGGTACGAGCAGTACTTC
NA	TRBV19	few	TRBJ1-2	CASSPPGDWGYGYTF	TGTGCCAGTAGTCCCCCAGGGGATTGGGGCTATGGCTACACCTTC
NA	TRBV28	NA	TRBJ1-5	CAVSVSSQPQHF	TGTGCCGTATCGGTTTCTAGCCAGCCCCAGCATTTT
NA	TRBV5-1	NA	TRBJ1-1	CASSSGYVGTEAFF	TGCGCCAGCAGCTCAGGTTACGTGGGCACTGAAGCTTTCTTT
NA	TRBV7-9	NA	TRBJ1-1	CASSLAKGVSAEAFF	TGTGCCAGCAGCTTAGCGAAGGGGGTTAGCGCTGAAGCTTTCTTT
NA	TRBV5-1	NA	TRBJ2-1	CASMAEQFF	TGCGCCAGCATGGCTGAGCAGTTCTTC
NA	TRBV11-2	few	TRBJ1-5	CASSLRSGDQPQHF	TGTGCCAGCAGCTTGAGGAGCGGCGATCAGCCCCAGCATTTT
NA	TRBV28	few	TRBJ2-7	CASRLLGTSYEQYF	TGTGCCAGCAGACTGCTTGGGACTTCATACGAGCAGTACTTC
TRBD1	TRBV2	NA	TRBJ1-2	CASRTTGVGYTF	TGTGCCAGCAGAACGACAGGGGTAGGCTACACCTTC
TRBD2	TRBV11-2	NA	TRBJ2-5	CASSSGGVGLPEQETQYF	TGTGCCAGCAGCTCGGGGGGTGTGGGCCTACCTGAACAGGAGACCCAGTACTTC
NA	TRBV6-1	NA	TRBJ1-1	CASSESMNTEAFF	TGTGCCAGCAGTGAATCGATGAACACTGAAGCTTTCTTT
NA	TRBV6-1	NA	TRBJ1-5	CASSEPGVMVDQPQHF	TGTGCCAGCAGTGAACCGGGAGTTATGGTTGATCAGCCCCAGCATTTT
NA	TRBV29-1	NA	TRBJ1-4	CSVNREEKLFF	TGCAGCGTGAACAGGGAAGAAAAACTGTTTTTT